This T cell receptor (beta chain) was captured in a study of T cells after yellow fever vaccination. Findings of the study overall: Reappearance after the booster was observed for most primary-vaccination clones (about 96% CD4, roughly 88% CD8). The study noted that FACS-sorted repertoires could contain abundant clonotypes contaminating from the bulk population. Among all clonotypes, a small share was observed in both CD4 and CD8 compartments.

TCR cDNA, made by 5'RACE template switching, carried an added universal primer site and UMIs. TCRdb redid the calling of the 5' RACE reads with MiXCR, one entry per CDR3 protein. The sample has some 340,000 distinct CDR3 sequences; approximately 4% are singletons. Looked up from germline, CDR1 is SGHAT and CDR2 is FQNNGV. Trimming cost V 1 base and J 2 bases, with 13 bases left between them. There are 16 residues in the CDR3. This clonotype was picked up a small number of times. What it binds is unknown. The TCR comes from a man between 18 and 35 years old who received the YFV17D yellow fever vaccine. J is TRBJ2-3 and V is TRBV11-2; D gene unclear. The material was PBMCs, obtained 5 days after the yellow fever booster vaccination. The CDR3 bases are TGTGCCAGCAGCTTAGCGGGCGCGACTGTCACAGATACGCAGTATTTT. It yields the protein CASSLAGATVTDTQYF.